This is a list of T cell receptor beta chains from one sample in a study of T-cell memory formation after mild COVID-19. One entry per CDR3 protein results from TCRdb running MiXCR on the 5' RACE reads. The top ten hold 20% to 25% of the sample, which has around 340,000 distinct CDR3 sequences, approximately 13% seen once. The sequencing input was PBMCs or a T cell subset sorted from them (not recorded which). The receptors derive from a man aged 18 to 29 who had mild COVID-19 (a few samples of this study predate the infection). Cell type and time point are not known. CDR3s include the opening cysteine and the closing phenylalanine or tryptophan. D genes are given only for firm matches. Not every row has a clone size; where given, it reads once, few, many or a size class.

d_call,j_call,clone_size,v_call,cdr3_aa,cdr3_nt
-,TRBJ1-1,many,TRBV5-1,CASSPVVVNTEAFF,TGCGCCAGCAGCCCCGTAGTGGTGAACACTGAAGCTTTCTTT
-,TRBJ2-5,few,TRBV5-1,CASSLRLGRDAERETQYF,TGCGCCAGCAGCCTACGGCTGGGTCGGGACGCAGAGAGAGAGACCCAGTACTTC
TRBD1,TRBJ1-2,few,TRBV6-1,CASSALPGQGTINYGYTF,TGTGCCAGCAGTGCATTACCGGGACAGGGGACGATTAACTATGGCTACACCTTC
TRBD1,TRBJ1-4,many,TRBV20-1,CSASQGEEEKLFF,TGCAGTGCGTCTCAGGGGGAAGAAGAAAAACTGTTTTTT
-,TRBJ2-5,-,TRBV6-5,CASSYGRAQETQYF,TGTGCCAGCAGTTACGGCCGGGCTCAAGAGACCCAGTACTTC
TRBD2,TRBJ2-3,-,TRBV4-2,CASSNSGGATDTQYF,TGTGCCAGCAGCAATAGCGGGGGGGCGACAGATACGCAGTATTTT
TRBD2,TRBJ2-5,few,TRBV6-5,CASSGGGSQETQYF,TGTGCCAGCTCGGGCGGGGGGTCACAAGAGACCCAGTACTTC
-,TRBJ2-2,few,TRBV21-1,CASSNGEVTPGSCFF,-
-,TRBJ1-4,-,TRBV7-2,CASSLVRGTTNEKLFF,TGTGCCAGCAGCTTAGTTCGGGGGACAACTAATGAAAAACTGTTTTTT
TRBD2,TRBJ2-1,few,TRBV7-2,CASSSTSGGFNEQFF,TGTGCCAGCAGCTCCACTAGCGGGGGTTTTAATGAGCAGTTCTTC
-,TRBJ1-1,few,TRBV20-1,CSAAPGGDTEAFF,TGCAGTGCTGCCCCAGGAGGCGACACTGAAGCTTTCTTT
-,TRBJ2-5,-,TRBV5-4,CASAEGGKETQYF,TGTGCCAGCGCTGAAGGGGGGAAAGAGACCCAGTACTTC
TRBD1,TRBJ2-2,-,TRBV24-1,CATRPTGGKAGELFF,TGTGCCACCAGACCTACAGGGGGCAAGGCCGGGGAGCTGTTTTTT
-,TRBJ1-2,-,TRBV4-1,CASSHGTPNGYTF,TGCGCCAGCAGCCACGGAACCCCGAATGGCTACACCTTC
TRBD2,TRBJ2-1,few,TRBV9,CASGKISGTYNEQFF,TGTGCCAGTGGAAAGATTAGCGGGACCTACAATGAGCAGTTCTTC
TRBD2,TRBJ2-1,many,TRBV12-3/TRBV12-4,CASSSGLANEQFF,TGTGCCAGCAGCTCAGGACTAGCCAATGAGCAGTTCTTC
-,TRBJ2-3,-,TRBV29-1,CSVVAGGWSDTQYF,TGCAGCGTAGTAGCAGGGGGGTGGTCAGATACGCAGTATTTT
TRBD2,TRBJ2-1,many,TRBV4-3,CASSQLAGEYNEQFF,TGCGCCAGCAGCCAGCTAGCGGGGGAATACAATGAGCAGTTCTTC
TRBD1,TRBJ1-6,few,TRBV7-9,CASSPNPGTVLETLHF,TGTGCCAGCAGCCCTAATCCCGGGACAGTTCTAGAAACCCTCCACTTT
TRBD1,TRBJ2-7,-,TRBV7-9,CASSSWDRVHEQYF,TGTGCCAGCAGTTCTTGGGACAGGGTCCACGAGCAGTACTTC
TRBD1,TRBJ2-7,few,TRBV7-9,CASSQRGQGKFHEQYF,TGTGCCAGCAGCCAGCGCGGACAGGGCAAGTTCCACGAGCAGTACTTC
TRBD2,TRBJ2-1,-,TRBV5-1,CASSLGLAGRSYNEQFF,TGCGCCAGCAGCTTGGGACTAGCGGGGCGCTCCTACAATGAGCAGTTCTTC
-,TRBJ1-1,-,TRBV7-9,CASAVIVDTEAFF,TGTGCCAGCGCCGTGATAGTGGACACTGAAGCTTTCTTT
-,TRBJ1-1,many,TRBV12-3/TRBV12-4,CASSLWGGTEAFF,TGTGCCAGCAGTTTATGGGGGGGAACTGAAGCTTTCTTT
-,TRBJ2-2,-,TRBV5-8,CASSFDGGGTGELFF,TGTGCCAGCAGCTTTGACGGGGGAGGAACCGGGGAGCTGTTTTTT
-,TRBJ2-3,many,TRBV20-1,CSASEGVGTDTQYF,TGCAGTGCTAGTGAGGGGGTGGGCACAGATACGCAGTATTTT